These T cell receptor beta chains were read from a single sample in a study of cytomegalovirus exposure and HLA in healthy donors. Clones were read by immunoSEQ multiplex PCR, and TCRdb kept only the in-frame ones, dropping some. This table holds some 200,000 clones, less than 85% found once. Sample: PBMCs. The receptors stem from a girl under 18 in good health and CMV-seropositive. The CDR3 runs from the conserved cysteine through the conserved F or W. The D gene is left open where the match is weak. Not all rows give a size; the values are once, few, many and, for expanded clones, a class.

d_call clone_size j_call v_call cdr3_aa cdr3_nt
TRBD2 - TRBJ2-7 TRBV5-4 CASSPGLAVYEQYF TGTGCCAGCAGCCCGGGACTAGCGGTCTACGAGCAGTACTTC
TRBD1 few TRBJ1-1 TRBV5-4 CASSLGDREATEAFF TGTGCCAGCAGCTTGGGTGACAGGGAGGCCACTGAAGCTTTCTTT
TRBD1 - TRBJ2-2 TRBV2 CASTETGGPGELFF TGTGCCAGCACGGAGACAGGGGGCCCCGGGGAGCTGTTTTTT
- - TRBJ2-1 TRBV6-6 CASREGGNEQFF TGTGCCAGCAGAGAAGGGGGCAATGAGCAGTTCTTC
TRBD1 - TRBJ1-5 TRBV6-6 CASSRESTGYQPQHF TGTGCCAGCAGCCGAGAATCGACAGGGTACCAGCCCCAGCATTTT
TRBD1 - TRBJ2-5 TRBV30 CAWRRTGSQETQYF TGTGCCTGGAGAAGGACAGGCAGTCAAGAGACCCAGTACTTC
- - TRBJ1-3 TRBV7-2 CASSGDSLPGNTIYF TGTGCCAGCAGCGGAGACAGTCTACCTGGAAACACCATATATTTT
- once TRBJ1-2 TRBV5-1 CASSPQGPGYTF TGCGCCAGCAGTCCACAGGGTCCTGGCTACACCTTC
TRBD2 - TRBJ2-1 TRBV11-2 CASSLGLAGRNEQFF TGTGCCAGCAGCTTGGGACTAGCGGGGAGGAATGAGCAGTTCTTC
- once TRBJ1-5 TRBV4-3 CASSQGISGYSNQPQHF TGCGCCAGCAGCCAAGGAATTTCAGGCTATAGCAATCAGCCCCAGCATTTT
TRBD2 - TRBJ2-3 TRBV6-5 CASSLGGGGSDTQYF TGTGCCAGCTCTCTAGGCGGGGGAGGGTCAGATACGCAGTATTTT
- - TRBJ2-5 TRBV5-1 CASRAEARETQYF TGCGCCAGCAGGGCAGAAGCTAGGGAGACCCAGTACTTC
TRBD1 - TRBJ1-1 TRBV7-9 CASSQGGGNTEAFF TGTGCCAGCAGCCAAGGGGGCGGGAACACTGAAGCTTTCTTT
TRBD2 - TRBJ2-1 TRBV9 CASSVGSGGADEQFF TGTGCCAGCAGCGTAGGGAGCGGGGGGGCGGATGAGCAGTTCTTC
TRBD1 few TRBJ2-3 TRBV5-1 CASSSQTGNTDTQYF TGCGCCAGCAGCTCCCAGACAGGGAACACAGATACGCAGTATTTT
TRBD1 - TRBJ2-7 TRBV7-2 CASSFPGQGFYEQYF TGTGCCAGCAGCTTCCCGGGACAGGGATTTTACGAGCAGTACTTC
TRBD1 - TRBJ2-7 TRBV5-6 CASSPRQGSYEQYF TGTGCCAGCAGCCCCCGACAGGGCTCCTACGAGCAGTACTTC
TRBD1 - TRBJ1-1 TRBV5-5 CASSSTGGVTEAFF TGTGCCAGCAGTTCAACAGGGGGAGTCACTGAAGCTTTCTTT
TRBD1 once TRBJ2-7 TRBV18 CASSPPVPGQGSYEQYF TGTGCCAGCTCACCACCCGTCCCGGGACAGGGCTCCTACGAGCAGTACTTC
TRBD2 - TRBJ2-1 TRBV10-3 CAISDGGAGGYNEQFF TGTGCCATCAGTGATGGGGGTGCGGGGGGTTACAATGAGCAGTTCTTC
- - TRBJ1-3 TRBV15 CATSRTTDSGNTIYF TGTGCCACCAGCAGAACCACGGACAGTGGAAACACCATATATTTT
- - TRBJ2-1 TRBV19 CAIGTPYNEQFF TGTGCTATAGGGACTCCGTACAATGAGCAGTTCTTC
- - TRBJ1-5 TRBV2 CASGGQGWNQPQHF TGTGCCAGCGGAGGGCAGGGCTGGAATCAGCCCCAGCATTTT
TRBD1 - TRBJ1-2 TRBV10-3 CAISESIEGRGRNTF TGTGCCATCAGTGAGTCAATAGAGGGCAGGGGGCGAAACACCTTC